A single sample gave rise to the 15 T cell receptor beta chains below, sequenced in a study of naive and memory T cell subsets. The beta constant-region primer was an equimolar mix of two oligonucleotides covering TRBC1 and TRBC2. In TCRdb, the UMI-ligation and nested PCR reads were re-called with MiXCR into one record per CDR3 protein. The data show 130,000 to 150,000 distinct CDR3 sequences, with around 15% seen just once and around 0.14% held by the top ten. Sequenced sample: naive CD4+ T cells from blood. These TCRs come from a human donor in good health.

The V gene is TRBV28, the J gene TRBJ2-3; D not resolved. Trimming took off 1 base at V and 2 bases at J, with 7 bases between the two ends. Germline assignment: CDR1 MDHEN and CDR2 SYDVKM. The CDR3 spans 14 residues. The CDR3 DNA follows: TGTGCCAGCAGTTTATTCGTATACACAGATACGCAGTATTTT. Amino acids: CASSLFVYTDTQYF.

A remark on this clonotype: A much bigger clone sits one base away, suggesting this may be a read error. The J gene is TRBJ2-2, the V gene TRBV15; D remains ambiguous. Trimming stripped 0 bases from V and 7 bases from J, with 6 bases between. The CDR3 totals 13 residues. In germline, CDR1 is LNHNV, CDR2 YYDKDF (reference sequence). This CDR3 is CATSRDLDGELFF. CDR3 in DNA: TGTGCCACCAGCAGAGATCTGGACGGGGAGCTGTTTTTT.

This clonotype was counted only a few times. The chain carries TRBV19 and TRBJ1-5; D uncertain. Trimming left V 0 bases short and J 12 bases short, with 9 bases between. The germline V gene encodes CDR1 LNHDA and CDR2 SQIVND (reference sequence). The CDR3 has 12 residues. CDR3 in amino acids: CASSIEAGYQHF. CDR3 DNA sequence: TGTGCCAGTAGTATAGAAGCGGGGTACCAGCATTTT.

There are many counts of this clonotype. This chain joins TRBV5-4 and TRBJ2-3, with a tentative D call TRBD1 (6 bases). This CDR3 region has 16 residues. V lost 3 bases and J lost 2, with 16 bases in between. The V gene's germline CDR1 is SGHNT and CDR2 YYREEE (reference sequence). The CDR3 sequence: CASSSPGGRDTDTQYF. The CDR3 region has the DNA TGTGCCAGCAGCTCGCCTGGGGGCAGAGACACAGATACGCAGTATTTT.

This clonotype showed up just a few times. This chain links TRBV6-4 with TRBJ2-1; perhaps TRBD2 as D (6 bases). Germline CDR1 MRHNA, CDR2 SNTAGT. V lost 2 bases to trimming and J lost 8 bases, with 16 bases between them. The CDR3 extends over 15 amino acids. The CDR3: CASSDPAGNIHEQFF. CDR3 nucleotide sequence: TGTGCCAGCAGTGACCCGGCGGGAAATATCCATGAGCAGTTCTTC.

This clonotype was seen once. At one of its ends the junction is not consistent with the germline gene, which may arise from a read error. V gene TRBV6-5 combines with J gene TRBJ2-1; TRBD2 matches 8 bases. Germline V gives CDR1 MNHEY, CDR2 SVGAGI. This CDR3 is 14 amino acids long. The CDR3 sequence: CASSYSAGGNERFF. DNA of the CDR3: TGTGCCAGCAGTTACTCGGCGGGAGGAAATGAGCGGTTCTTC.

This clonotype was counted a few times. In DNA, the CDR3 is TGCAGTGCTAGAGGCCCTAGCGGGAGGGCCCCGGATACGCAGTATTTT. It specifies CSARGPSGRAPDTQYF. V gene TRBV20-1 combines with J gene TRBJ2-3; 12 bases agree with TRBD2. The CDR3 is 16 residues long. Germline values: CDR1 DFQATT, CDR2 SNEGSKA (reference sequence). The V and J ends lost 1 base and 6 bases, in that order; junction bases with no gene match: 8.

This chain joins TRBV30 and TRBJ2-5; 13 bases are shared with TRBD2. Trimming removed 1 base from V and 4 bases from J; junction bases left unmatched: 6. Germline V lookup: CDR1 GTSNPN, CDR2 SVGIG (reference sequence). The CDR3 contains 16 residues. The CDR3 is CAWSGPLAGGTETQYF. For the CDR3, the DNA is TGTGCCTGGAGTGGGCCACTAGCGGGAGGGACAGAGACCCAGTACTTC.

V and J are TRBV12-3 or TRBV12-4 and TRBJ2-3; no firm D call. Trimming cost V 6 bases and J 1 base, with 11 bases left between them. The CDR3 consists of 14 residues. In DNA, the CDR3 is TGTGCCAGCAGGCCTAGTGGCGGCACAGATACGCAGTATTTT. Residues: CASRPSGGTDTQYF.

V gene TRBV4-2 combines with J gene TRBJ2-3; TRBD2 agrees at 9 bases. Germline CDR1 LGHNA, CDR2 YNFKEQ. There are 18 residues in the CDR3. J was trimmed by 4 bases and V by 0 bases; bases with no gene match: 11. In DNA, the CDR3 is TGTGCCAGCAGCCAAGATCGGCGGGAGGGCCGGTTCGCAGATACGCAGTATTTT. It translates to CASSQDRREGRFADTQYF.

This clonotype was counted between two and nine times. The chain links TRBV19 to TRBJ1-1, with 8 bases aligning to TRBD1. The trim removed 5 bases at V and 0 bases at J, leaving 2 bases unmatched. Germline CDR1 LNHDA, CDR2 SQIVND (reference sequence). The CDR3 runs to 14 residues. The CDR3 DNA is TGTGCCAGTAGTTGGGACAGGCTGAACACTGAAGCTTTCTTT. Translation gives CASSWDRLNTEAFF.

This clonotype was detected many times. The V gene is TRBV7-9, the J gene TRBJ2-1, with TRBD2 matching 10 bases. Trimming at V came to 3 bases and at J to 4 bases, leaving 9 bases not matched to a gene. Germline-derived CDR1 and CDR2 are SEHNR and FQNEAQ (reference sequence). This CDR3 is 17 amino acids long. The CDR3 reads CASSLGTSSGSYNEQFF. DNA of the CDR3: TGTGCCAGCAGCTTGGGAACCTCTAGCGGGAGTTACAATGAGCAGTTCTTC.

In this sample, this clonotype turned up a few times. The chain carries TRBV20-1 and TRBJ2-1, with unresolved D. The CDR3 has 11 amino acids. Germline V CDR1 and CDR2: DFQATT, SNEGSKA (reference sequence). Trimming took off 0 bases at V and 8 bases at J, with 5 bases between the two ends. The CDR3 DNA sequence: TGCAGTGCTAGAGATCTATATGAGCAGTTCTTC. Its protein is CSARDLYEQFF.

The chain carries TRBV7-2 and TRBJ2-7, with no clear D. Germline CDR1 and CDR2: SGHTA and FQGNSA. Trimming cost V 1 base and J 0 bases, with 4 bases left between them. The CDR3 totals 13 residues. The CDR3 region has the DNA TGTGCCAGCAGCTTAGAGAGCTCCTACGAGCAGTACTTC. Translated: CASSLESSYEQYF.

This clonotype was recorded a few times. The rearrangement uses TRBV5-4 and TRBJ2-2; TRBD1 or TRBD2 may be the D gene (6 bases each). From germline, CDR1 is SGHNT and CDR2 YYREEE (reference sequence). V lost 3 bases to trimming and J lost 6 bases, with 18 bases between them. This CDR3 is built from 16 residues. The CDR3 bases are TGTGCCAGCAGCTCCCCTCTGAGGGGGGACGCCGGGGAGCTGTTTTTT. Translation: CASSSPLRGDAGELFF.